This T cell receptor beta chain was sequenced during a study of shared clonotypes between healthy human individuals. About this clone itself: What it recognizes is unknown.

Regarding the study as a whole: Sequencing depth was expected to affect clonotype sharing among donors. Genetic and exposure-history diversity was limited by the small donor number. In the sorted subsets, rarefaction showed sequencing was incomplete despite large depth.

Unmatched junction bases numbered 9, after V lost 3 bases and J lost 6 bases. Germline V gene lookup returns CDR1 SGHTA and CDR2 FQGNSA. There are 16 residues in the CDR3. Profiled with immunoSEQ multiplex PCR; TCRdb holds only in-frame clones, not every one. The repertoire consists of 2.5 million or so clones, with over 85% occurring once and the leading ten covering 0.13% to 0.15%. The rearrangement joins TRBV7-2 to TRBJ2-2; TRBD1 aligns across 8 bases. Sequenced input: naive CD4+ T cells sorted from blood. The subset was: CD45RA+ positively selected. The clonotype originates from a man younger than 35 in good health. CDR3 protein: CASSFRQGLKPGELFF. The DNA of the CDR3 is TGTGCCAGCAGCTTCCGACAGGGGCTCAAACCCGGGGAGCTGTTTTTT.